This T cell receptor (beta chain) comes out of a study of blood T cell repertoires in COVID-19. The table lists this clone with a count of one. Authors' processing steps: Amplification from reference gene primers served as the basis for estimated nucleated cell counts. Libraries were prepared by immunoSEQ multiplex PCR; TCRdb keeps only in-frame clonotypes and omits some of them. Clonal size and the V and J genes are those of that table, whereas D and trimming came from the DNA. This sample has some 220,000 clones, with around 90% found just once. Germline trimming cut 2 bases from V and 3 bases from J; bases unmatched to any gene: 4. Germline values: CDR1 LGHDT, CDR2 YNNKEL (reference sequence). This CDR3 is 15 amino acids long.

The specimen was PBMCs or T cells enriched from blood (not recorded which). The rearrangement links TRBV3-1 (or the pseudogene TRBV3-2) to TRBJ2-7; 10 bases line up with TRBD1. The sequence was obtained from a woman aged 25 to 39 who had recovered from COVID-19. The CDR3 DNA sequence: TGTGCCAGCAGCCAATCCCGGGACAGGGGCTACGAGCAGTACTTC. Translated: CASSQSRDRGYEQYF.